This T cell receptor (beta chain) was sequenced for a study of CD8 T cells in Susac syndrome. Study-wide results and caveats: The number of individuals included in the study's TCR sequencing and HLA analysis was acknowledged as relatively small.

The CDR3 length is 14 residues. V gave up 10 bases and J gave up 3 bases, with 19 bases separating them. Germline lookup yields CDR1 SNHLY and CDR2 FYNNEI. Random hexamers were used to reverse transcribe an amount of about 0.45 to 1 ug RNA. immunoSEQ multiplex PCR amplified TCR beta CDR3 across 54 Vbeta, 13 Jbeta. TCRdb re-called the immunoSEQ multiplex PCR reads with MiXCR, one entry per CDR3 protein. The sample includes some 200,000 distinct CDR3 sequences, around 96% seen only once; the top ten take about 0.1%. FACS enriched CD8+ TEMRA cells, while bulk CD8+ and CD4+ were negatively isolated. This clonotype was observed a single time. No antigen is known for it.

The chain uses TRBV2 and TRBJ2-7; D may be TRBD1 or TRBD2 (6 bases each). The source of this sequence is a human donor in good health. The sequenced sample consisted of CD4+ T cells from PBMCs. CDR3 protein: CATRRDFRGYEQYF. CDR3 coding DNA: TGTGCCACCAGGAGGGACTTCAGGGGCTACGAGCAGTACTTC.